This entry lists 26 T cell receptor beta chains sequenced from one sample in a study of spatial heterogeneity in lung cancer. TCRdb fed the 5' RACE reads into MiXCR, producing one record per CDR3 protein. This table holds about 7,900 distinct CDR3 sequences, approximately 4.5% found once. Time point noted: sample taken at primary tumor resection. The starting material was PBMCs, obtained at surgery. The receptors derive from a male donor with early-stage non-small cell lung cancer.

Many counts were recorded for this clonotype. The genes are TRBV5-4 and TRBJ2-2; D possibly corresponds to TRBD1 (6 bases). The V end lost 5 bases, the J end lost 3 bases, and 11 bases lay between the germline ends. The CDR3 spans 14 residues. Germline V gene sequence: CDR1 SGHNT, CDR2 YYREEE (reference sequence). The CDR3 sequence is CASSRNRDTGELFF. The CDR3 region has the DNA TGTGCCAGCAGTCGAAACAGGGACACCGGGGAGCTGTTTTTT.

This clonotype ranks as medium-sized. J is TRBJ2-1 and V is TRBV29-1, with TRBD1 matching 8 bases. CDR3 length equals 13 residues. The V gene end was trimmed by 8 bases and the J gene end by 6 bases; junction bases not matched to a gene: 9. The germline V gene encodes CDR1 SQVTM and CDR2 ANQGSEA. CDR3 nucleotide sequence: TGCAGCTCTGGGGACAGGAGAGGCAATGAGCAGTTCTTC. As protein: CSSGDRRGNEQFF.

The CDR3 reads CASSSNPATNEKLFF. The CDR3 DNA follows: TGCGCCAGCAGCTCGAATCCCGCAACTAATGAAAAACTGTTTTTT. J is TRBJ1-4 and V is TRBV5-1; D not resolved. V dropped 3 bases and J dropped 0 bases, with 9 bases sitting between them. CDR3 length: 15 amino acids. The germline V gene encodes CDR1 SGHRS and CDR2 YFSETQ. Combining the CDR3 with reference TRBV5-1 and TRBJ1-4 gives the whole variable domain KAGVTQTPRYLIKTRGQQVTLSCSPISGHRSVSWYQQTPGQGLQFLFEYFSETQRNKGNFPGRFSGRQFSNSRSEMNVSTLELGDSALYLCASSSNPATNEKLFFGSGTQLSVL.

This clonotype showed up many times. V and J are TRBV7-2 and TRBJ1-5, with D perhaps matching TRBD1 (5 bases). The CDR3 is made up of 15 amino acids. Trimming took off 2 bases at V and 7 bases at J, with 15 bases between the two ends. Germline V lookup: CDR1 SGHTA, CDR2 FQGNSA. The CDR3 DNA reads TGTGCCAGCAGCTTATTGGGCAGGGTAGGACAGCCCCAGCATTTT. It translates to CASSLLGRVGQPQHF.

The V call is TRBV7-8, the J call TRBJ2-3; TRBD2 matches 13 bases. Unmatched junction bases numbered 8, after V lost 5 bases and J lost 6 bases. Germline loops: CDR1 SGHVS, CDR2 FQNEAQ. The CDR3 sequence is 16 residues long. The CDR3 nucleotides are TGTGCCAGCAGCCTCGGGACTAGCGGGGAAGGGGATACGCAGTATTTT. The encoded protein is CASSLGTSGEGDTQYF.

This clonotype was detected ten times or more. This chain uses TRBV5-8 with TRBJ2-1, with 8 bases that match TRBD2. Trimming removed 4 bases from V and 5 bases from J; junction bases left unmatched: 5. CDR1 and CDR2 from the germline V gene are SGHTS and YDEGEE. CDR3 length: 14 amino acids. In nucleotides, the CDR3 is TGTGCCAGCAGCCCCGGGACTAGAGACAATGAGCAGTTCTTC. This codes for CASSPGTRDNEQFF.

The chain combines TRBV7-7 with TRBJ2-5; D not resolved. CDR3 length: 13 residues. V was clipped by 5 bases and J by 4 bases, with 11 bases between them. Looked up from germline, CDR1 is SSHAT and CDR2 is FNYEAQ (reference sequence). CDR3 region: CASSLDDGETQYF. The CDR3, as DNA: TGTGCCAGCAGCCTAGACGATGGAGAGACCCAGTACTTC. The full variable domain, completed using reference TRBV7-7 and TRBJ2-5, is GAGVSQSPRYKVTKRGQDVTLRCDPISSHATLYWYQQALGQGPEFLTYFNYEAQPDKSGLPSDRFSAERPEGSISTLTIQRTEQRDSAMYRCASSLDDGETQYFGPGTRLLVL.

The sample holds many counts of this clonotype. V usage is TRBV2 and J usage is TRBJ2-7; D possibly corresponds to TRBD2 (5 bases). This CDR3 has 13 residues. The germline gives CDR1 SNHLY, CDR2 FYNNEI. Trimming left V 5 bases short and J 5 bases short, with 13 bases between. CDR3 nucleotides: TGTGCCAGCAGTCGGGTATCCGGGGACGAGCAGTACTTC. Amino acids: CASSRVSGDEQYF.

In this sample, this clonotype turned up many times. This chain uses TRBV9 with TRBJ1-2; D not certain. V gave up 3 bases and J gave up 3 bases, with 18 bases separating them. CDR3 length: 16 amino acids. Germline V lookup: CDR1 SGDLS, CDR2 YYNGEE. Written as DNA, the CDR3 is TGTGCCAGCAGCGCAAAAAACAGACTTCCATACTATGGCTACACCTTC. It is translated as CASSAKNRLPYYGYTF.

In its sample, this clonotype was seen many times. V and J are TRBV7-2 and TRBJ2-1, with TRBD2 matching over 9 bases. Germline V lookup: CDR1 SGHTA, CDR2 FQGNSA. Unmatched junction bases numbered 7, after V lost 5 bases and J lost 2 bases. This CDR3 is built from 16 residues. In DNA, the CDR3 is TGTGCCAGCAGCATAAAGACTAGCGGCACCTACAATGAGCAGTTCTTC. As protein: CASSIKTSGTYNEQFF. The whole variable domain, remainder taken from reference TRBV7-2 and TRBJ2-1, is GAGVSQSPSNKVTEKGKDVELRCDPISGHTALYWYRQSLGQGLEFLIYFQGNSAPDKSGLPSDRFSAERTGGSVSTLTIQRTQQEDSAVYLCASSIKTSGTYNEQFFGPGTRLTVL.

There are many counts of this clonotype. V usage is TRBV7-9 and J usage is TRBJ1-2, with D hard to call. V shed 5 bases and J shed 7 bases, with 14 bases lying between them. Germline V gene data show CDR1 as SEHNR and CDR2 as FQNEAQ (reference sequence). There are 13 residues in the CDR3. CDR3 region: CASSNEGGRGYTF. CDR3 DNA sequence: TGTGCCAGCAGCAACGAAGGTGGCCGTGGCTACACCTTC.

This clonotype is termed large. V gene TRBV10-3 combines with J gene TRBJ2-7, with 10 nucleotides matching TRBD2. Germline V lookup: CDR1 ENHRY, CDR2 SYGVKD. After removal of 2 bases from V and 6 bases from J, the junction contained 7 bases not matched to a gene. This CDR3 is 15 amino acids long. The CDR3 region has the DNA TGTGCCATCAGTGAGGAGCGGGGGGGCTTCAGCGAGCAGTACTTC. It is translated as CAISEERGGFSEQYF.

This clonotype has a handful of counts. J is TRBJ2-3 and V is TRBV6-5; 12 bases are a match to TRBD2. The CDR3 runs to 16 residues. With 6 bases clipped from V and 3 bases from J, the junction kept 7 bases outside the gene matches. Germline CDR1 MNHEY, CDR2 SVGAGI. CDR3 amino acids: CASRSRTSGGTDTQYF. The CDR3 DNA reads as TGTGCCAGCAGGTCACGTACTAGCGGGGGGACAGATACGCAGTATTTT.

In its sample, this clonotype was seen many times. The chain links TRBV28 to TRBJ2-7, with a possible D match to TRBD1 (5 bases). The CDR3 length is 13 residues. Germline V gene sequence: CDR1 MDHEN, CDR2 SYDVKM. The ends were cut back, 2 bases at V and 5 bases at J, with 10 bases in the middle. The CDR3: CASSLIGRDEQYV. The CDR3 nucleotides are TGTGCCAGCAGTTTAATCGGCAGGGACGAGCAGTACGTC.

At least ten counts were recorded for this clonotype. The chain combines TRBV7-2 with TRBJ2-7; D is perhaps TRBD1 (6 bases). Germline CDR1 SGHTA, CDR2 FQGNSA. The CDR3 sequence is 13 residues long. Trimming cost V 4 bases and J 7 bases, with 14 bases left between them. CDR3: CASSSLPGVEQYF. For the CDR3, the DNA is TGTGCCAGCAGCTCGTTACCAGGGGTTGAGCAGTACTTC.

This clonotype was detected ten times or more. The chain carries TRBV2 and TRBJ1-6; D ambiguous. Germline values: CDR1 SNHLY, CDR2 FYNNEI. V lost 11 bases and J lost 2, with 10 bases in between. CDR3 length: 13 residues. The CDR3 region is CAGRGAYNSPLHF. The DNA of the CDR3 is TGTGCCGGACGCGGGGCCTATAATTCACCCCTCCACTTT. The whole variable domain, remainder taken from reference TRBV2 and TRBJ1-6, is EPEVTQTPSHQVTQMGQEVILRCVPISNHLYFYWYRQILGQKVEFLVSFYNNEISEKSEIFDDQFSVERPDGSNFTLKIRSTKLEDSAMYFCAGRGAYNSPLHFGNGTRLTVT.

Sample share makes this clonotype medium-sized. The chain recombines TRBV2 with TRBJ2-7, with D possibly matching TRBD1 (6 bases). V lost 7 bases and J lost 6, with 16 bases in between. Germline V gives CDR1 SNHLY, CDR2 FYNNEI. The CDR3 length is 13 residues. CDR3 in DNA: TGTGCCAGCACCCAGATCACAGGGTCCGAGCAGTACGTC. It specifies CASTQITGSEQYV.

This clonotype was seen at least ten times. V gene TRBV6-1 combines with J gene TRBJ2-7, with D possibly being TRBD1 or TRBD2 (6 bases each). Germline CDR1 MNHNS, CDR2 SASEGT. The CDR3 sequence is 15 residues long. The V and J ends lost 0 bases and 3 bases respectively, with 12 bases between them. The CDR3 loop is CASSEAGGLIYEQYF. In DNA form, the CDR3 reads TGTGCCAGCAGTGAAGCGGGGGGCCTTATCTACGAGCAGTACTTC.

This clonotype is classed as medium-sized. V is TRBV5-1 and J is TRBJ2-1; 8 positions agree with TRBD1. Germline loops: CDR1 SGHRS, CDR2 YFSETQ. The length of the CDR3 is 15 residues. V shed 4 bases and J 4 bases; nucleotides not matched to a gene: 7. In DNA form, the CDR3 reads TGCGCCAGCAGCCCAGGACAGGGCTTTTACAATGAGCAGTTCTTC. Protein: CASSPGQGFYNEQFF.

The sample holds many counts of this clonotype. V usage is TRBV7-8 and J usage is TRBJ2-7, with no clear D. The V and J ends lost 5 bases and 2 bases respectively, with 7 bases between them. The CDR3 has 12 residues. Germline CDR1 is SGHVS and CDR2 is FQNEAQ. In nucleotides, the CDR3 is TGTGCCAGCAGCCCACACACCTACGAGCAGTACTTC. Encoded protein: CASSPHTYEQYF.

This clonotype was observed at least ten times. V and J are TRBV29-1 and TRBJ2-1; 10 bases agree with TRBD1. Germline CDR1 and CDR2: SQVTM and ANQGSEA. With V trimmed by 0 bases and J by 10 bases, 9 bases remained unmatched. CDR3 length: 15 amino acids. CDR3 in amino acids: CSVEDLDRGIGEQFF. Here the CDR3 DNA reads TGCAGCGTTGAAGACCTGGACAGGGGGATTGGGGAGCAGTTCTTC.

There are many counts of this clonotype. This chain connects TRBV9 to TRBJ1-3; TRBD1 matches 9 bases. From germline, CDR1 is SGDLS and CDR2 YYNGEE. After removal of 5 bases from V and 2 bases from J, the junction contained 5 bases not matched to a gene. CDR3 length: 15 residues. The CDR3 nucleotides are TGTGCCAGCAGTGATACAGGGGGCGCTGGAAACACCATATATTTT. Its translation: CASSDTGGAGNTIYF.

This clonotype was counted at least ten times. The genes are TRBV4-3 and TRBJ2-7, with TRBD1 matching over 8 bases. Germline assignment: CDR1 LGHNA and CDR2 YSLEER. The J segment lost 3 bases and the V segment lost 0 bases, leaving 13 bases of the junction unmatched. CDR3 size: 18 residues. This chain's CDR3 is CASSQEGRFGQGLYEQYF. DNA for the CDR3: TGCGCCAGCAGCCAAGAGGGCCGGTTCGGACAGGGCCTCTACGAGCAGTACTTC.

This clonotype counts as medium-sized. The V and J genes are TRBV29-1 and TRBJ2-1; D is unresolved. The V gene's germline CDR1 is SQVTM and CDR2 ANQGSEA. V was cut by 6 bases and J by 8 bases, with 17 bases left in between. The length of the CDR3 is 13 residues. The CDR3 loop is CSVRVLGGDEQFF. Here the CDR3 DNA reads TGCAGCGTCCGCGTCCTAGGTGGGGATGAGCAGTTCTTC.

This clonotype was recorded at least ten times. The V gene is TRBV5-1, the J gene TRBJ2-3; TRBD2 aligns across 14 bases. CDR1 SGHRS and CDR2 YFSETQ come from the germline V gene. CDR3 length equals 17 residues. Germline trimming cut 3 bases from V and 3 bases from J; bases unmatched to any gene: 6. The CDR3 spells CASSSGTSGGFTDTQYF. Written as DNA, the CDR3 is TGCGCCAGCAGCTCCGGGACTAGCGGGGGATTTACAGATACGCAGTATTTT.

The sample holds many counts of this clonotype. The V and J genes are TRBV9 and TRBJ1-2; no clear D. The CDR3 is 9 residues long. V shed 9 bases and J shed 8 bases, with 8 bases lying between them. Germline CDR1 is SGDLS and CDR2 is YYNGEE. As DNA, the CDR3 is TGTGCCATCGTGGGGGGCTACACCTTC. It specifies CAIVGGYTF.